This is a list of T cell receptor beta chains from one sample in a study of early T cells in non-severe SARS-CoV-2 infection. Via MiXCR, TCRdb re-called the 5' RACE reads, giving one row per CDR3 protein. This sample has around 27,000 distinct CDR3 sequences; about 2.9% occur once, and the top ten carry 0.72%. Sequences were obtained from whole blood. These receptors came from an adult who was a healthcare worker with PCR-confirmed SARS-CoV-2 infection or an uninfected control (not recorded which). Each CDR3 is given with its conserved first and last residue. The D gene is left open where the match is weak. Clone sizes are shown as how often the clone was seen (once, few, many) or a class if it is expanded.

cdr3_length	j_call	clone_size	d_call	v_call	cdr3_aa	cdr3_nt
16	TRBJ1-4	many	NA	TRBV19	CASSISRADGPKKLFF	TGTGCCAGTAGTATCTCTCGGGCGGACGGGCCGAAAAAACTGTTTTTT
14	TRBJ1-1	many	NA	TRBV3-1	CASSQGIGRTEAFF	TGTGCCAGCAGCCAAGGGATAGGAAGGACTGAAGCTTTCTTT
14	TRBJ1-4	many	NA	TRBV30	CAWDVGHRGEKLFF	TGTGCCTGGGACGTAGGGCACCGGGGTGAAAAACTGTTTTTT
16	TRBJ2-3	many	TRBD2	TRBV28	CASINSGLAGPSTQYF	TGTGCCAGCATCAACTCGGGACTAGCGGGACCGTCTACGCAGTATTTT
15	TRBJ1-1	many	NA	TRBV12-3/TRBV12-4	CASSLSSGQGREAFF	TGTGCCAGCAGTTTAAGTTCAGGGCAGGGGAGGGAAGCTTTCTTT
12	TRBJ2-1	many	NA	TRBV5-1	CASTGVLGEQFF	TGCGCCAGCACCGGGGTACTGGGTGAGCAGTTCTTC
16	TRBJ1-4	many	NA	TRBV2	CASRYQGTLPNEKLFF	TGTGCCAGCAGGTACCAGGGGACCCTACCTAATGAAAAACTGTTTTTT
13	TRBJ2-1	many	NA	TRBV2	CASSPQEAHEQFF	TGTGCCAGCAGTCCACAGGAGGCCCATGAGCAGTTCTTC
14	TRBJ2-1	many	NA	TRBV11-2	CASSQPDWNNEQFF	TGTGCCAGCAGCCAACCCGACTGGAACAATGAGCAGTTCTTC
15	TRBJ2-3	many	TRBD1	TRBV5-1	CASSWTGSSTDTQYF	TGCGCCAGCAGCTGGACAGGTTCTAGCACAGATACGCAGTATTTT
14	TRBJ1-1	many	NA	TRBV14	CASTVGGLGTEAFF	TGTGCCAGCACCGTTGGGGGATTAGGTACTGAAGCTTTCTTT
14	TRBJ2-3	many	NA	TRBV28	CASSMTETADTQYF	TGTGCCAGCAGTATGACCGAGACGGCAGATACGCAGTATTTT
13	TRBJ1-1	many	NA	TRBV6-1	CASRTTVNTEAFF	TGTGCCAGCAGGACGACAGTTAACACTGAAGCTTTCTTT
12	TRBJ2-5	many	NA	TRBV12-3/TRBV12-4	CASSTGPGTQYF	TGTGCCAGCAGCACGGGCCCAGGGACCCAGTACTTC
19	TRBJ2-3	many	TRBD2	TRBV24-1	CATSDSSGTSGPSTDTQYF	TGTGCCACCAGTGATTCCTCTGGGACTAGCGGGCCTAGCACAGATACGCAGTATTTT
15	TRBJ2-5	many	NA	TRBV20-1	CSARTPGLPAETQYF	TGCAGTGCTAGAACCCCGGGACTCCCCGCGGAGACCCAGTACTTC
14	TRBJ2-2	many	NA	TRBV12-3/TRBV12-4	CASSFVGRTGELFF	TGTGCCAGCAGTTTCGTTGGGAGAACCGGGGAGCTGTTTTTT
15	TRBJ1-2	many	NA	TRBV21-1	CASSSRQVKVYGYTF	TGTGCCAGCAGCAGTCGACAGGTCAAGGTGTATGGCTACACCTTC
15	TRBJ2-3	many	NA	TRBV5-4	CASRYRDTSTDTQYF	TGTGCCAGCAGATACCGGGACACTAGCACAGATACGCAGTATTTT
19	TRBJ2-1	many	TRBD2	TRBV11-2	CASSRSAVIGLAGRSEQFF	TGTGCCAGCAGCCGATCTGCGGTGATTGGACTAGCGGGGAGGAGTGAGCAGTTCTTC
13	TRBJ1-2	many	TRBD1	TRBV29-1	CSVGTGAPYGYTF	TGCAGCGTTGGGACAGGGGCTCCCTATGGCTACACCTTC
15	TRBJ2-5	few	TRBD2	TRBV2	CASSEARGFQETQYF	TGTGCCAGCAGTGAAGCGCGGGGGTTTCAAGAGACCCAGTACTTC
15	TRBJ1-3	many	NA	TRBV20-1	CSAGARGNSGNTIYF	TGCAGTGCTGGAGCGCGGGGGAACTCTGGAAACACCATATATTTT
14	TRBJ1-2	many	NA	TRBV7-2	CASSSTGNFYGYTF	TGTGCCAGCAGCTCAACGGGGAATTTCTATGGCTACACCTTC
13	TRBJ1-1	many	NA	TRBV5-1	CASSMDGYTEAFF	TGCGCCAGCAGCATGGACGGCTACACTGAAGCTTTCTTT
15	TRBJ1-2	many	NA	TRBV14	CASSQDLRSPGGYTF	TGTGCCAGCAGCCAAGACCTACGGTCCCCGGGGGGCTACACCTTC
14	TRBJ2-6	many	NA	TRBV7-3	CASSPSSGANVLTF	TGTGCCAGCAGCCCCTCCTCGGGGGCCAACGTCCTGACTTTC
13	TRBJ1-5	few	NA	TRBV7-6	CASSRTDNQPQHF	TGTGCCAGCAGCCGGACAGACAATCAGCCCCAGCATTTT
14	TRBJ2-3	few	NA	TRBV12-3/TRBV12-4	CASTRGRVADTQYF	TGTGCCAGCACCAGGGGCAGGGTGGCAGATACGCAGTATTTT
15	TRBJ2-3	many	TRBD2	TRBV20-1	CSARERGGYTDTQYF	TGCAGTGCTAGAGAGCGGGGGGGTTACACAGATACGCAGTATTTT
13	TRBJ2-5	many	NA	TRBV21-1	CASAGRQQETQYF	TGTGCCAGCGCTGGGCGCCAACAAGAGACCCAGTACTTC
16	TRBJ1-2	many	NA	TRBV3-1	CASSQWTRQRDYGYTF	TGTGCCAGCAGCCAATGGACCAGACAGAGAGACTATGGCTACACCTTC
13	TRBJ1-4	many	NA	TRBV7-2	CASSEGLREKLFF	TGTGCCAGCAGCGAGGGGCTCCGGGAAAAACTGTTTTTT
19	TRBJ2-2	many	TRBD2	TRBV12-3/TRBV12-4	CASSSTTSGFLANTGELFF	TGTGCCAGCAGTTCGACGACTAGCGGGTTTCTCGCGAACACCGGGGAGCTGTTTTTT
13	TRBJ2-2	many	NA	TRBV30	CAWTPGNTGELFF	TGTGCCTGGACTCCCGGGAACACCGGGGAGCTGTTTTTT
14	TRBJ2-1	medium-sized	TRBD2	TRBV20-1	CSAETSGGPNRGFF	TGCAGTGCGGAGACTAGCGGGGGGCCCAACCGGGGGTTCTTC
13	TRBJ2-5	many	NA	TRBV12-3/TRBV12-4	CASSPRQRETQYF	TGTGCCAGCAGTCCCCGACAGAGAGAGACCCAGTACTTC
8	TRBJ2-5	many	NA	TRBV12-3/TRBV12-4	CASGQRDF	TGTGCCAGCGGACAGCGGGACTTC
13	TRBJ1-1	few	NA	TRBV11-3	CASSLVSGAEAFF	TGTGCCAGCAGCTTAGTGTCTGGGGCCGAAGCTTTCTTT
18	TRBJ2-1	few	TRBD1	TRBV6-2/TRBV6-3	CASHKGGRMRQGPNEQFF	TGTGCCAGTCATAAAGGGGGAAGAATGAGACAGGGTCCCAATGAGCAGTTCTTC
14	TRBJ1-2	many	TRBD1	TRBV6-1	CASSEAGTVYGYTF	TGTGCCAGCAGTGAGGCCGGGACAGTGTATGGCTACACCTTC
11	TRBJ1-1	many	NA	TRBV29-1	CSLRRNTEAFF	TGCAGCCTCAGACGGAACACTGAAGCTTTCTTT
15	TRBJ2-1	many	NA	TRBV7-6	CASSSAYQPYNEQFF	TGTGCCAGCAGCTCCGCATACCAACCCTACAATGAGCAGTTCTTC
15	TRBJ2-5	many	NA	TRBV5-6	CASPGFGAPQETQYF	TGTGCCAGCCCCGGTTTTGGGGCCCCACAAGAGACCCAGTACTTC
18	TRBJ2-1	many	NA	TRBV4-1	CASSQQRLQGSSYNEQFF	TGCGCCAGCAGCCAACAACGATTGCAGGGCAGCTCCTACAATGAGCAGTTCTTC
14	TRBJ1-5	many	NA	TRBV18	CASSRDRSNQPQHF	TGTGCCAGCTCGCGGGACCGTAGCAATCAGCCCCAGCATTTT
12	TRBJ1-2	many	NA	TRBV12-3/TRBV12-4	CASSAGDYGYTF	TGTGCCAGCAGCGCAGGGGATTATGGCTACACCTTC
16	TRBJ2-5	many	TRBD2	TRBV19	CASSPSGGSGGETQYF	TGTGCCAGTAGTCCCAGCGGGGGCTCCGGCGGAGAGACCCAGTACTTC
14	TRBJ2-2	many	NA	TRBV5-1	CASSLRSGSGELFF	TGCGCCAGCAGCTTGAGATCCGGGTCCGGGGAGCTGTTTTTT
15	TRBJ1-1	many	TRBD1	TRBV2	CASIYRTGGDTEAFF	TGTGCCAGCATTTACCGAACAGGGGGCGATACTGAAGCTTTCTTT